One and the same sample provided the 17 T cell receptor beta chains below, sequenced in a study of identifying expanded T cells in peripheral blood. The repertoire was sequenced with immunoSEQ multiplex PCR; TCRdb's copy has only in-frame clones and lacks some. The sample has about 86,000 clones, around 83% seen once. Material: blood. Receptor source: a person aged 18-70 years in good health.

The chain is built from TRBV5-5 and TRBJ2-1; D is unclear. This CDR3 is 14 amino acids long. Deletions cut 6 bases from V and 5 bases from J, with 15 bases between. Germline V CDR1 and CDR2: SGHKS, YYEKEE (reference sequence). The chain's CDR3 is CASTPLAEDNEQFF. The CDR3 DNA sequence: TGTGCCAGCACCCCATTGGCGGAAGACAATGAGCAGTTCTTC.

The gene calls are TRBV25-1 and TRBJ1-2, with a tentative D call TRBD1 (6 bases). Germline V gene sequence: CDR1 MGHDK, CDR2 SYGVNS. V was trimmed by 6 bases and J by 6 bases, leaving 17 bases between them. This CDR3 is 14 amino acids long. Here the CDR3 reads CASRSFRGADGYTF. CDR3 bases: TGTGCCAGCAGATCATTCAGGGGAGCAGATGGCTACACCTTC.

The sample holds a few counts of this clone. The J gene is TRBJ1-1, the V gene TRBV7-9; tentatively, D is TRBD1 (5 bases). Germline V CDR1 and CDR2: SEHNR, FQNEAQ (reference sequence). V was trimmed by 2 bases and J by 0 bases, leaving 10 bases between them. There are 15 residues in the CDR3. The chain's CDR3 is CASSLSGRLNTEAFF. CDR3 nucleotide sequence: TGTGCCAGCAGCTTATCGGGACGGTTGAACACTGAAGCTTTCTTT.

The gene calls are TRBV10-3 and TRBJ2-5, with TRBD1 identical over 7 bases. The CDR3 has 13 amino acids. Trimming cost V 8 bases and J 1 base; bases outside gene matches: 4. Germline CDR1 is ENHRY and CDR2 is SYGVKD. Here the CDR3 DNA reads TGTGCCATCTGCCGGGACAGCCAAGAGACCCAGTACTTC. This gives the protein CAICRDSQETQYF.

This clone was seen only a few times. The J gene is TRBJ1-1, the V gene TRBV18; D gene ambiguous. With 3 bases removed from V and 4 bases from J, the gap between germline ends came to 12 bases. The CDR3 contains 14 residues. Germline assignment: CDR1 KGHSH and CDR2 LQKENI. DNA of the CDR3: TGTGCCAGCTCACCGAACAGTGGAGGCACTGAAGCTTTCTTT. Residues: CASSPNSGGTEAFF.

The chain links TRBV5-4 to TRBJ1-2; TRBD1 might be the D (5 bases). The CDR3 has 13 residues. Germline values: CDR1 SGHNT, CDR2 YYREEE (reference sequence). Deletions cut 3 bases from V and 5 bases from J, with 11 bases between. The CDR3 here is CASSSTGRYGYTF. DNA for the CDR3: TGTGCCAGCAGCTCTACAGGACGTTATGGCTACACCTTC.

The chain uses TRBV18 and TRBJ1-2; TRBD1 is a possible D gene (6 bases). The CDR3 length is 17 residues. The germline V gene has CDR1 KGHSH and CDR2 LQKENI. V lost 3 bases and J lost 0, with 17 bases in between. CDR3 sequence: CASSPRGGGSTNYGYTF. CDR3 bases: TGTGCCAGCTCACCCCGTGGGGGCGGGAGTACTAACTATGGCTACACCTTC. Supplemented by reference TRBV18 and TRBJ1-2, the full variable domain reads NAGVMQNPRHLVRRRGQEARLRCSPMKGHSHVYWYRQLPEEGLKFMVYLQKENIIDESGMPKERFSAEFPKEGPSILRIQQVVRGDSAAYFCASSPRGGGSTNYGYTFGSGTRLTVV.

About this clone: Other nucleotide sequences in the sample specify the same CDR3. V gene TRBV4-3 combines with J gene TRBJ1-2; a weak D match, TRBD1 (5 bases). There are 15 residues in the CDR3. Germline CDR1 reads LGHNA; CDR2 reads YSLEER. V lost 1 base and J 5 bases, leaving 14 bases between the germline ends. The CDR3 loop is CASSQVGEGIYGYTF. In nucleotides, the CDR3 is TGCGCCAGCAGCCAAGTAGGGGAGGGGATTTATGGCTACACCTTC.

The sample holds a few counts of this clone. The chain couples TRBV30 to TRBJ2-7; D is tentatively TRBD1 or TRBD2 (6 bases each). Germline CDR1 reads GTSNPN; CDR2 reads SVGIG (reference sequence). The V end was cut by 0 bases, the J end by 5 bases, with 14 bases between. The CDR3 totals 14 residues. The CDR3: CAWSVNSGADEQYF. The CDR3 DNA reads TGTGCCTGGAGTGTAAATTCGGGGGCTGACGAGCAGTACTTC.

Sample share makes this clone medium-sized. The rearrangement links TRBV30 to TRBJ1-5, with a possible D match to TRBD1 (5 bases). Germline CDR1 reads GTSNPN; CDR2 reads SVGIG (reference sequence). The length of the CDR3 is 13 residues. V was trimmed by 4 bases and J by 4 bases, leaving 11 bases between them. CDR3 nucleotides: TGTGCCTGGAACTCTGGGACTAATCAGCCCCAGCATTTT. This encodes CAWNSGTNQPQHF.

The rearrangement joins TRBV6-6 to TRBJ1-2, with a tentative D call TRBD1 (6 bases). V was trimmed by 5 bases and J by 2 bases, leaving 12 bases between them. This CDR3 is built from 14 residues. Germline CDR1 MNHNY, CDR2 SVGAGI (reference sequence). CDR3 loop: CASSPRTGNYGYTF. DNA of the CDR3: TGTGCCAGCAGTCCCAGAACAGGGAACTATGGCTACACCTTC.

The rearrangement links TRBV11-2 to TRBJ1-1, with D uncertain. The V gene's germline CDR1 is SGHAT and CDR2 FQNNGV. The CDR3 runs 15 residues. Deletions cut 8 bases from V and 2 bases from J, with 18 bases between. The CDR3 sequence is CASRRWFPANTEAFF. CDR3 sequence (DNA): TGTGCCAGCCGGCGGTGGTTCCCAGCTAACACTGAAGCTTTCTTT. The variable domain in full, with the rest retrieved from reference TRBV11-2 and TRBJ1-1, is EAGVAQSPRYKIIEKRQSVAFWCNPISGHATLYWYQQILGQGPKLLIQFQNNGVVDDSQLPKDRFSAERLKGVDSTLKIQPAKLEDSAVYLCASRRWFPANTEAFFGQGTRLTVV.

The chain employs TRBV7-9 and TRBJ1-1; the D is unclear. The CDR3 loop spans 15 amino acids. V was clipped by 2 bases and J by 4 bases, with 14 bases between them. Germline V gives CDR1 SEHNR, CDR2 FQNEAQ (reference sequence). Here the CDR3 reads CASSLNVRPSTEAFF. The CDR3 bases are TGTGCCAGCAGCTTAAATGTTCGCCCTAGCACTGAAGCTTTCTTT.

This sequence joins TRBV29-1 and TRBJ2-5; weak D call: TRBD1 (5 bases). This CDR3 is built from 13 residues. Per germline, CDR1 SQVTM and CDR2 ANQGSEA. The ends were cut back, 6 bases at V and 5 bases at J, with 16 bases in the middle. CDR3 region: CSVIDSLGETQYF. CDR3 DNA sequence: TGCAGCGTGATAGACAGCCTTGGTGAGACCCAGTACTTC. The variable domain in full, completed from reference TRBV29-1 and TRBJ2-5, reads SAVISQKPSRDICQRGTSLTIQCQVDSQVTMMFWYRQQPGQSLTLIATANQGSEATYESGFVIDKFPISRPNLTFSTLTVSNMSPEDSSIYLCSVIDSLGETQYFGPGTRLLVL.

Concerning this clone: Likely a read error: the CDR3 ends without its conserved phenylalanine or tryptophan. Because the CDR3's place on the DNA is in doubt, the DNA is left out and the CDR3 is given as listed by TCRdb. The chain joins TRBV6-1 to TRBJ1-2; the table's D call TRBD1 went unverified against the DNA. Germline values: CDR1 MNHNS, CDR2 SASEGT. The CDR3 spans 12 amino acids, including both terminal residues. The CDR3 is CASSEADRDRVV.

The CDR3 DNA reads as TGTGCCAGCAGAGTGCAAGAGACCCAGTACTTC. This translates into CASRVQETQYF. The V and J genes are TRBV13 and TRBJ2-5; no firm D call. Trimming pared 6 bases from V and 2 bases from J, leaving 4 bases between. This CDR3 comprises 11 residues. The germline V gene has CDR1 PRHDT and CDR2 FYEKMQ (reference sequence).

The genes are TRBV27 and TRBJ2-2, with 7 bases matching TRBD2. V lost 5 bases to trimming and J lost 8 bases; unmatched junction nucleotides: 14. This CDR3 contains 16 residues. Per germline, CDR1 MNHEY and CDR2 SMNVEV (reference sequence). The CDR3 DNA reads TGTGCCAGCAGTAAAAGGGGAGGGCCTACCGGAGGGGAGCTGTTTTTT. Residues: CASSKRGGPTGGELFF.